This T cell receptor beta chain was retrieved from a study of shared clonotypes between healthy human individuals. The assay ran at deep level. The repertoire was sequenced with immunoSEQ multiplex PCR; TCRdb's copy has only in-frame clones and lacks some. This sample carries roughly 530,000 clones, less than 96% of them seen once, and the ten largest clones take under 0.06%. Germline V CDR1 and CDR2: MGHRA, YSYEKL. CDR3 length equals 15 residues. Deletions cut 1 base from V and 5 bases from J, with 12 bases between. Broader study findings: Clonotype sharing among donors was expected to depend on sequencing depth.

On this clone: The antigen is unknown.

This clonotype originated in a woman younger than 45 in good health. Sample: naive CD4+ T cells sorted from blood. Indicated subset: CD45RA+ positively selected. V gene TRBV4-1 combines with J gene TRBJ1-5; D gene ambiguous. The CDR3 reads CASSQGVAEHQPQHF. CDR3 DNA: TGCGCCAGCAGCCAAGGGGTAGCGGAGCATCAGCCCCAGCATTTT.